This TCR beta chain was recovered during a study of cytomegalovirus exposure and HLA in healthy donors. A multiplex PCR was run with 60 Vbeta primers and 13 Jbeta primers. This table comes from immunoSEQ multiplex PCR, and its TCRdb copy is limited to in-frame clones, with some not included. This table holds over 75,000 clones, about 80% found once. The V end lost 2 bases, the J end lost 2 bases, and 12 bases lay between the germline ends. CDR1 and CDR2 (germline): LGHNA, YSLEER. The CDR3 runs to 16 residues. As regards this clone: Antigen specificity is unknown.

General observations from the study: Beyond CMV serostatus, there was no information to go on about immune exposure.

The chain carries TRBV4-3 and TRBJ2-2; weak D call: TRBD1 (6 bases). Sequencing was done on a sample of PBMCs. The clonotype comes from a woman aged 60-75 years in good health and CMV-seronegative. This CDR3 is CASSQLTGVNTGELFF. CDR3 sequence (DNA): TGCGCCAGCAGCCAATTGACAGGAGTCAACACCGGGGAGCTGTTTTTT.